The 28 T cell receptor beta chains in this list originate from one sample, sequenced in a study of T-cell memory formation after mild COVID-19. In TCRdb, the 5' RACE reads were re-called with MiXCR into one record per CDR3 protein. The table lists about 40,000 distinct CDR3 sequences, about 10% of them singletons. Material: PBMCs or a T cell subset sorted from them (not recorded which). These receptors were taken from a man aged 18 to 29 who had mild COVID-19 (a few samples of this study predate the infection). Cell type and time point are not known.

This clonotype was counted many times. This sequence joins TRBV10-1 and TRBJ2-1; D possibly corresponds to TRBD1 (5 bases). Per germline, CDR1 WNHNN and CDR2 SYGVQD (reference sequence). The CDR3 has 14 amino acids. Trimming left V 6 bases short and J 8 bases short, with 17 bases between. CDR3 protein: CASRQTQGSDEQFF. The DNA for the CDR3 is TGCGCCAGCAGACAAACCCAGGGAAGCGATGAGCAGTTCTTC.

This clonotype was picked up many times. The chain carries TRBV29-1 and TRBJ1-1; no firm D call. Germline V gives CDR1 SQVTM, CDR2 ANQGSEA. CDR3 length: 12 amino acids. Trimming left V 4 bases short and J 3 bases short, with 9 bases between. CDR3 DNA: TGCAGCGTTGGCCCAGGTGACACTGAAGCTTTCTTT. This sequence encodes CSVGPGDTEAFF.

This clonotype was seen at least ten times. This sequence joins TRBV19 and TRBJ2-1; 9 bases map to TRBD1. The CDR3 contains 15 residues. The germline V gene has CDR1 LNHDA and CDR2 SQIVND (reference sequence). V lost 5 bases, J lost 9 bases, and 11 bases stayed unmatched. The CDR3 here is CASSAIQGAASEQFF. In nucleotides, the CDR3 is TGTGCCAGTAGTGCCATACAGGGGGCCGCCTCTGAGCAGTTCTTC.

Ten or more counts support this clonotype. The V call is TRBV4-1, the J call TRBJ1-1, with D unclear. Germline V gene sequence: CDR1 MGHRA, CDR2 YSYEKL. Trimming stripped 0 bases from V and 2 bases from J, with 1 base between. The CDR3 is made up of 12 amino acids. DNA for the CDR3: TGCGCCAGCAGCCAAGATAACACTGAAGCTTTCTTT. Its translation: CASSQDNTEAFF.

A remark on this clonotype: It may be a read error: a sequence one base away is much more abundant. CDR3 loop: CASSECEQYF. CDR3 in DNA: TGTGCCAGCAGTGAATGCGAGCAGTACTTC. The rearrangement uses TRBV25-1 and TRBJ2-7; D not resolved. The V end lost 1 base, the J end lost 6 bases, and 1 base lay between the germline ends. From germline, CDR1 is MGHDK and CDR2 SYGVNS. CDR3 size: 10 residues.

In this sample, this clonotype turned up many times. This chain connects TRBV11-2 to TRBJ2-5, with 9 positions matching TRBD2. The ends lost 6 bases at V and 5 bases at J; junction bases unmatched: 10. The CDR3 has 15 amino acids. Germline CDR1 is SGHAT and CDR2 is FQNNGV. The CDR3 DNA reads TGTGCCAGCAGATTTAGCGGGGGCACGGGGGAGACCCAGTACTTC. It translates to CASRFSGGTGETQYF.

This clonotype was seen a handful of times. The chain employs TRBV4-2 and TRBJ2-7; 11 positions agree with TRBD1. There are 15 residues in the CDR3. Germline V gene sequence: CDR1 LGHNA, CDR2 YNFKEQ. The trim removed 0 bases at V and 7 bases at J, leaving 5 bases unmatched. This CDR3 is CASSQEGQGAGEQYF. For the CDR3, the DNA is TGTGCCAGCAGCCAAGAAGGACAGGGGGCCGGTGAGCAGTACTTC.

This clonotype was counted at least ten times. The rearrangement links TRBV5-1 to TRBJ1-5, with a tentative D call TRBD1 (5 bases). The germline V and J ends were trimmed by 2 bases and 4 bases, with 16 bases remaining between them. Germline CDR1 is SGHRS and CDR2 is YFSETQ. This CDR3 has 16 amino acids. The chain's CDR3 is CASSLGFGGGNQPQHF. The CDR3 DNA is TGCGCCAGCAGCTTAGGGTTTGGTGGGGGTAATCAGCCCCAGCATTTT.

This clonotype was counted at least ten times. The chain employs TRBV29-1 and TRBJ2-5, with 7 bases identical to TRBD2. V was pared by 7 bases and J by 1 base, with 6 bases of the junction left unmatched. CDR1 and CDR2 (germline): SQVTM, ANQGSEA. The CDR3 contains 13 residues. For the CDR3, the DNA is TGCAGCGCCCAGGGAGGGATCCAAGAGACCCAGTACTTC. Translated: CSAQGGIQETQYF.

About this clonotype itself: A much larger clone lies one base from this, so it may be a read error. This sequence joins TRBV18 and TRBJ2-7; 8 bases match TRBD2. V shed 3 bases and J 2 bases; nucleotides not matched to a gene: 9. CDR3 length: 16 residues. Germline V lookup: CDR1 KGHSH, CDR2 LQKENI. The CDR3 DNA reads as TGTGCCAGCTCACCCCCCGGGACTAGAGGGACCTACGAGCAGTACTTC. Translation gives CASSPPGTRGTYEQYF.

V gene TRBV5-4 combines with J gene TRBJ2-3, with D possibly matching TRBD2 (5 bases). The CDR3 covers 14 residues. Trimming took 0 bases from V and 6 from J, leaving 11 bases between them. CDR1 is SGHNT and CDR2 is YYREEE in the germline V gene (reference sequence). The DNA of the CDR3 is TGTGCCAGCAGCTTGGTTACGGGAAGGGATACGCAGTATTTT. This translates into CASSLVTGRDTQYF.

By share, this clonotype ranks as medium-sized (0.01 to 0.1%). V gene TRBV4-2 combines with J gene TRBJ2-1, with 11 bases that match TRBD1. This CDR3 spans 16 amino acids. After removal of 0 bases from V and 8 bases from J, the junction contained 6 bases not matched to a gene. Per the germline V gene, CDR1 is LGHNA and CDR2 is YNFKEQ. The CDR3 region is CASSQDVGTGGHEQFF. CDR3 coding DNA: TGTGCCAGCAGCCAAGATGTAGGGACAGGGGGGCATGAGCAGTTCTTC.

This chain links TRBV5-1 with TRBJ2-1; D is ambiguous. This CDR3 contains 11 residues. With 3 bases removed from V and 5 bases from J, the gap between germline ends came to 3 bases. Per germline, CDR1 SGHRS and CDR2 YFSETQ. In DNA form, the CDR3 reads TGCGCCAGCAGCTATAACAATGAGCAGTTCTTC. It translates to CASSYNNEQFF.

This clonotype was picked up many times. V and J are TRBV4-3 and TRBJ2-1, with TRBD2 as a possible D gene (7 bases). The CDR3 is 18 amino acids. Germline assignment: CDR1 LGHNA and CDR2 YSLEER. V was pared by 0 bases and J by 0 bases, with 15 bases between. In nucleotides, the CDR3 is TGCGCCAGCAGCCAAGAGGTTGCGGGGGCTAGCTCCTACAATGAGCAGTTCTTC. Translated: CASSQEVAGASSYNEQFF.

In regard to this clonotype: A much more abundant neighbour one base away suggests this may be a read error. The V and J genes are TRBV6-5 and TRBJ2-7; D tentatively reads TRBD1 or TRBD2 (5 bases each). Trimming removed 5 bases at V and 4 bases at J, with 12 bases between. The germline gives CDR1 MNHEY, CDR2 SVGAGI. The CDR3 totals 13 residues. This chain's CDR3 is CASSPFGGYEQYF. For the CDR3, the DNA is TGTGCCAGCAGTCCCTTTGGGGGATACGAGCAGTACTTC.

This chain links TRBV20-1 with TRBJ1-1; D call uncertain. Deletions cut 0 bases from V and 3 bases from J, with 8 bases between. This CDR3 is built from 13 residues. CDR1 and CDR2 (germline): DFQATT, SNEGSKA (reference sequence). CDR3 DNA: TGCAGTGCTAGAGAGGGTCTGGACACTGAAGCTTTCTTT. It yields the protein CSAREGLDTEAFF.

The rearrangement joins TRBV9 to TRBJ2-1; a weak D match, TRBD1 (6 bases). The CDR3 is made up of 17 amino acids. Between the trimmed V and J ends, which lost 0 bases and 7 bases, there was a span of 20 bases. Per germline, CDR1 SGDLS and CDR2 YYNGEE. The CDR3 reads CASSVGSGARTINEQFF. The CDR3 DNA reads TGTGCCAGCAGCGTAGGGTCAGGGGCTAGGACGATAAATGAGCAGTTCTTC.

This clonotype was seen at least ten times. The CDR3: CASSSNQDGSAYEQYV. CDR3 coding DNA: TGTGCCAGCAGCAGTAATCAGGACGGTTCAGCCTACGAGCAGTACGTC. The rearrangement links TRBV6-6 to TRBJ2-7; D ambiguous. Per the germline V gene, CDR1 is MNHNY and CDR2 is SVGAGI (reference sequence). The germline V and J ends were trimmed by 6 bases and 2 bases, with 20 bases remaining between them. This CDR3 is 16 amino acids long.

This clonotype was picked up many times. The rearrangement links TRBV20-1 to TRBJ2-7; D remains unclear. Germline loops: CDR1 DFQATT, CDR2 SNEGSKA (reference sequence). Trimming removed 3 bases at V and 6 bases at J, with 3 bases between. CDR3 size: 9 residues. This chain's CDR3 is CSARSEQYV. In DNA, the CDR3 is TGCAGTGCTAGGTCCGAGCAGTACGTC.

This clonotype was picked up many times. V is TRBV7-2 and J is TRBJ1-5; 9 bases align to TRBD1. The CDR3 covers 14 residues. V gave up 4 bases and J gave up 7 bases; unmatched junction bases: 5. Germline V lookup: CDR1 SGHTA, CDR2 FQGNSA. CDR3 in amino acids: CASSSGTGFQPQHF. The CDR3 DNA sequence: TGTGCCAGCAGCTCCGGGACAGGGTTCCAGCCCCAGCATTTT.

There are many counts of this clonotype. The chain uses TRBV11-3 and TRBJ2-7; no clear D gene. The germline V and J ends were trimmed by 4 bases and 3 bases, with 10 bases remaining between them. The germline CDR1 and CDR2 sequences are SGHNT and YENEEA. CDR3 size: 13 residues. The CDR3 sequence: CASSSNSGYEQYF. The CDR3 bases are TGTGCCAGCAGCTCAAACTCGGGCTACGAGCAGTACTTC.

This clonotype was counted ten times or more. V gene TRBV4-1 combines with J gene TRBJ1-1; D uncertain. Trimming pared 3 bases from V and 0 bases from J, leaving 8 bases between. Germline lookup yields CDR1 MGHRA and CDR2 YSYEKL. This CDR3 is built from 14 residues. The CDR3 bases are TGCGCCAGCAGCCAGGGGTCTTTGAACACTGAAGCTTTCTTT. Translation: CASSQGSLNTEAFF.

There are many counts of this clonotype. Here the CDR3 reads CASSLRGLAIPDTQYF. DNA of the CDR3: TGTGCCAGCAGCTTAAGAGGACTAGCGATTCCAGATACGCAGTATTTT. The chain links TRBV11-2 to TRBJ2-3; 9 bases line up with TRBD2. The germline V gene has CDR1 SGHAT and CDR2 FQNNGV. The CDR3 is 16 amino acids. V was clipped by 2 bases and J by 4 bases; unmatched bases: 7. The full variable domain, completed using reference TRBV11-2 and TRBJ2-3, is EAGVAQSPRYKIIEKRQSVAFWCNPISGHATLYWYQQILGQGPKLLIQFQNNGVVDDSQLPKDRFSAERLKGVDSTLKIQPAKLEDSAVYLCASSLRGLAIPDTQYFGPGTRLTVL.

The table lists this clonotype with many counts. The chain employs TRBV12-3 or TRBV12-4 and TRBJ1-1, with D unclear. CDR3 length: 11 amino acids. V gave up 6 bases and J gave up 7 bases, with 9 bases separating them. The CDR3 nucleotides are TGTGCCAGCAGACTAGGGTTTGAAGCTTTCTTT. As protein: CASRLGFEAFF.

This clonotype has ten or more counts. The chain carries TRBV20-1 and TRBJ2-4; D is uncertain. Trimming removed 8 bases from V and 0 bases from J, with 14 bases in between. Per germline, CDR1 DFQATT and CDR2 SNEGSKA (reference sequence). The CDR3 spans 14 residues. The CDR3 DNA sequence: TGCAGTACCCCTCCAGGCATAGCCAAAAACATTCAGTACTTC. Encoded protein: CSTPPGIAKNIQYF.

The table lists this clonotype with many counts. V and J are TRBV5-1 and TRBJ2-5; D is perhaps TRBD1 (6 bases). The CDR3 sequence is 15 residues long. Germline CDR1 SGHRS, CDR2 YFSETQ. Deletions cut 2 bases from V and 5 bases from J, with 16 bases between. This chain's CDR3 is CASSFGTGLGETQYF. The CDR3 nucleotides are TGCGCCAGCAGCTTTGGTACAGGGTTGGGGGAGACCCAGTACTTC.

This chain links TRBV5-1 with TRBJ2-3; D is unresolved. CDR1 is SGHRS and CDR2 is YFSETQ in the germline V gene. CDR3 length: 14 residues. V lost 4 bases and J 0 bases, leaving 9 bases between the germline ends. The chain's CDR3 is CASSGGSSTDTQYF. CDR3 DNA: TGCGCCAGCAGCGGCGGATCTAGCACAGATACGCAGTATTTT.

This clonotype was counted many times. This chain connects TRBV20-1 to TRBJ1-5, with 7 bases lining up with TRBD1. V lost 1 base to trimming and J lost 5 bases; unmatched junction nucleotides: 8. Germline lookup yields CDR1 DFQATT and CDR2 SNEGSKA (reference sequence). CDR3 length: 15 amino acids. CDR3: CSARAMTGSDQPQHF. In DNA form, the CDR3 reads TGCAGTGCTAGAGCTATGACAGGGTCCGATCAGCCCCAGCATTTT.